This T cell receptor (beta chain) came from a study of blood T cell repertoires in COVID-19. Study as a whole: COVID-19 samples, acute and convalescent, were from the United States, Italy and Spain. The cDNA or gDNA used as material had been derived from T cells, B-cell-depleted T cells, or PBMCs.

V was shortened by 4 bases and J by 0 bases, with 14 bases between the two germline ends. The germline CDR1 and CDR2 sequences are LNHDA and SQIVND (reference sequence). The CDR3 has 16 amino acids. Authors' data handling: For nucleated cells, counts were estimated from reference gene primer amplification. Data came from immunoSEQ multiplex PCR; TCRdb stores just in-frame clones and leaves some out. D and trimming come from the DNA, and the V and J calls and clone size come from that table. Of approximately 330,000 clones in the sample, roughly 90% are singletons; the top ten hold more than 3%. The receptor was isolated from a woman aged 50 to 60 with active or convalescent COVID-19. The rearrangement uses TRBV19 and TRBJ2-3, with D possibly matching TRBD2 (5 bases). The sequenced sample was peripheral blood. CDR3 bases: TGTGCCAGTAGTACAACTAGGACCACGAGCACAGATACGCAGTATTTT. Amino acid sequence: CASSTTRTTSTDTQYF.